This is a list of T cell receptor beta chains from one sample in a study of Tregs in tolerant kidney transplant recipients. Generated by immunoSEQ multiplex PCR, the TCRdb table keeps only in-frame clones and is missing some. Among tens of thousands of clones listed, around 83% were seen once. The source material was CD4+ T cells from blood. The receptors derive from a human donor in good health. The CDR3 runs from the conserved cysteine through the conserved F or W. D genes are given only for firm matches. Part of the rows lack a size; the others show once, few, many or a class for expanded clones.

J gene | V gene | clone size | D gene | CDR3 DNA | CDR3 protein
TRBJ1-3 | TRBV7-2 | NA | TRBD1 | TGTGCCAGCAGCTACCACAGGGGCTGGTCCGGAAACACCATATATTTT | CASSYHRGWSGNTIYF
TRBJ1-3 | TRBV4-3 | NA | NA | TGCGCCAGCAGCCAAGATCAGGGAAACACCATATATTTT | CASSQDQGNTIYF
TRBJ2-5 | TRBV7-2 | NA | NA | TGTGCCAGCAGCCGGGGCCGGGCCGAACAAGAGACCCAGTACTTC | CASSRGRAEQETQYF
TRBJ2-2 | TRBV7-2 | NA | NA | TGTGCCAGCAGCTTGGGGTCTGGCGGGACGGACACCGGGGAGCTGTTTTTT | CASSLGSGGTDTGELFF
TRBJ2-3 | TRBV5-1 | NA | NA | TGCGCCAGCAGCCCGGGGACTCCAGATACGCAGTATTTT | CASSPGTPDTQYF
TRBJ1-6 | TRBV19 | NA | TRBD1 | TGTGCCAGTAGTGACAGGGGTGATTCACCCCTCCACTTT | CASSDRGDSPLHF
TRBJ2-1 | TRBV7-6 | NA | NA | TGTGCCAGCAGCCGACTAGGTTGGGGTTCGGGCAATGAGCAGTTCTTC | CASSRLGWGSGNEQFF
TRBJ2-1 | TRBV9 | NA | TRBD2 | TGTGCCAGCAGCGTAGCGGGGGGCTCCTACAATGAGCAGTTCTTC | CASSVAGGSYNEQFF
TRBJ2-1 | TRBV18 | few | NA | TGTGCCAGCTCACCACCGAAAGGGGATGAGCAGTTCTTC | CASSPPKGDEQFF
TRBJ2-3 | TRBV30 | NA | NA | TGTGCCTGGAGCGGACCCATGGGTACAGATACGCAGTATTTT | CAWSGPMGTDTQYF
TRBJ2-7 | TRBV5-4 | NA | NA | TGTGCCAGCAGCTCCCAGGGGTTAACCTACGAGCAGTACTTC | CASSSQGLTYEQYF
TRBJ2-5 | TRBV5-1 | once | NA | TGCGCCAGCAGCTTGGAGCAGGGTGTGAAAGAGACCCAGTACTTC | CASSLEQGVKETQYF
TRBJ2-1 | TRBV19 | NA | TRBD2 | TGTGCCAGTAGTATAGCCCATACTAGCGGGAGGGATGAGCAGTTCTTC | CASSIAHTSGRDEQFF
TRBJ2-2 | TRBV5-1 | NA | NA | TGCGCCAGCAGAGCCGGGGCTCTTAACACCGGGGAGCTGTTTTTT | CASRAGALNTGELFF
TRBJ2-2 | TRBV18 | NA | TRBD2 | TGTGCCAGCTCCCCGACTGCGGGAGGGCCTACCACCGGGGAGCTGTTTTTT | CASSPTAGGPTTGELFF
TRBJ2-4 | TRBV7-2 | NA | NA | TGTGCCAGCAGAAACAGAGCCAAAAACATTCAGTACTTC | CASRNRAKNIQYF
TRBJ2-1 | TRBV11-3 | NA | NA | TGTGCCAGCAGCCCCCCGCGGGGTTGGGAGCAGTTCTTC | CASSPPRGWEQFF
TRBJ1-6 | TRBV11-2 | once | NA | TGTGCCAGCAGCTTGATAGGGGTTAATTCACCCCTCCACTTT | CASSLIGVNSPLHF
TRBJ2-3 | TRBV27 | NA | NA | TGTGCCAGCAGTTCTTTCTATACAGGAAGTACAGATACGCAGTATTTT | CASSSFYTGSTDTQYF
TRBJ1-1 | TRBV5-1 | NA | NA | TGCGCCAGCAGCTTTAAACAGGGCGGGGGCACTGAAGCTTTCTTT | CASSFKQGGGTEAFF
TRBJ1-2 | TRBV19 | NA | TRBD1 | TGTGCCAGTACAAGATCCCAGGACAGGGGGCCAACTTATGGCTACACCTTC | CASTRSQDRGPTYGYTF
TRBJ2-7 | TRBV11-1 | NA | TRBD2 | TGTGCCAGCAGCCGGACTAGCGGACCCTACGAGCAGTACTTC | CASSRTSGPYEQYF
TRBJ1-4 | TRBV21-1 | NA | NA | TGTGCCAGCAGCCCCGGACAGCTCCGGGGGAAACTGTTTTTT | CASSPGQLRGKLFF
TRBJ1-3 | TRBV19 | NA | NA | TGTGCCAGTAGTGTGACAGGCTCTGGAAACACCATATATTTT | CASSVTGSGNTIYF
TRBJ1-3 | TRBV7-6 | NA | NA | TGTGCCAGCAGCTTAGGCCGGGCCAGTCCTCTGGGAAACACCATATATTTT | CASSLGRASPLGNTIYF